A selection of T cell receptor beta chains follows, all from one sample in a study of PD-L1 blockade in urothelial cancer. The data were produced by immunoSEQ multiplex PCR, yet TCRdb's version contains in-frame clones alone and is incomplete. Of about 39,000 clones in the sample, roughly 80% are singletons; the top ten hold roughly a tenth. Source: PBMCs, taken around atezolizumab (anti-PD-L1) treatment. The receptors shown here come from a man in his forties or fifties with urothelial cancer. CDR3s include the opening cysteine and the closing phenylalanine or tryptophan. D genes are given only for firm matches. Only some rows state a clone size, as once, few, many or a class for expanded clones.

CASRREGTNTIYF,TGTGCCAGCAGGAGGGAGGGAACAAACACCATATATTTT,-,TRBJ1-3,-,TRBV6-1
CASSEHGQGAGQPQHF,TGTGCCAGCAGTGAGCATGGACAGGGGGCTGGACAGCCCCAGCATTTT,-,TRBJ1-5,TRBD1,TRBV2
CAWSSTDLRQDLANYGYTF,TGTGCCTGGAGTTCCACCGACCTCCGACAGGACCTAGCTAACTATGGCTACACCTTC,few,TRBJ1-2,-,TRBV30
CASSLAGGATRSYNEQFF,TGTGCCAGCAGCTTAGCGGGAGGGGCAACCCGATCCTACAATGAGCAGTTCTTC,medium-sized,TRBJ2-1,TRBD2,TRBV7-2
CASGFGRNYGYTF,TGTGCCAGCGGGTTTGGGCGAAACTATGGCTACACCTTC,-,TRBJ1-2,-,TRBV2
CASSKGTGDSNQPQHF,TGTGCCAGCAGCAAAGGGACAGGAGATAGCAATCAGCCCCAGCATTTT,-,TRBJ1-5,-,TRBV21-1
CASRPPGKNQAFF,TGTGCCAGCAGGCCACCCGGGAAGAACCAAGCTTTCTTT,-,TRBJ1-1,-,TRBV28
CASRDRCPRTDTQYF,TGCGCCAGCCGGGACAGGTGCCCTCGAACAGATACGCAGTATTTT,-,TRBJ2-3,TRBD1,TRBV23-1
CASSETGGTEAFF,TGCGCCAGCAGTGAGACGGGGGGCACTGAAGCTTTCTTT,-,TRBJ1-1,-,TRBV10-2
CASSLIWSEAFF,TGTGCCAGCAGCCTAATTTGGTCTGAAGCTTTCTTT,-,TRBJ1-1,-,TRBV28
CASSQEEPGGARADTQYF,TGTGCCAGCAGCCAAGAAGAGCCTGGGGGGGCTAGGGCAGATACGCAGTATTTT,-,TRBJ2-3,-,TRBV4-2